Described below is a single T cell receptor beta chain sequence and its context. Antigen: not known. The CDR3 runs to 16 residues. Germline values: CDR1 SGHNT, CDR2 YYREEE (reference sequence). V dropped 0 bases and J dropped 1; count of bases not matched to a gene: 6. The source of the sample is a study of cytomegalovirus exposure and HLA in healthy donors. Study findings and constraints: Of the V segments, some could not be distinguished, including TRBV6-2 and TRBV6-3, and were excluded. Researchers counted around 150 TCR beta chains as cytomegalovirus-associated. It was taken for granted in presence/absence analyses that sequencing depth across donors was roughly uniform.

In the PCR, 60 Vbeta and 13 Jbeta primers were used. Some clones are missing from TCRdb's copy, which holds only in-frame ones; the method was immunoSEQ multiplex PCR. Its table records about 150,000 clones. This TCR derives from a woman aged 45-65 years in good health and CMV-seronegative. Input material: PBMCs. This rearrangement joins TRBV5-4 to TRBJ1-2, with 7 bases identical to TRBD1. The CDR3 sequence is CASSLAPGQDNYGYTF. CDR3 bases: TGTGCCAGCAGCTTGGCCCCAGGACAGGATAACTATGGCTACACCTTC.